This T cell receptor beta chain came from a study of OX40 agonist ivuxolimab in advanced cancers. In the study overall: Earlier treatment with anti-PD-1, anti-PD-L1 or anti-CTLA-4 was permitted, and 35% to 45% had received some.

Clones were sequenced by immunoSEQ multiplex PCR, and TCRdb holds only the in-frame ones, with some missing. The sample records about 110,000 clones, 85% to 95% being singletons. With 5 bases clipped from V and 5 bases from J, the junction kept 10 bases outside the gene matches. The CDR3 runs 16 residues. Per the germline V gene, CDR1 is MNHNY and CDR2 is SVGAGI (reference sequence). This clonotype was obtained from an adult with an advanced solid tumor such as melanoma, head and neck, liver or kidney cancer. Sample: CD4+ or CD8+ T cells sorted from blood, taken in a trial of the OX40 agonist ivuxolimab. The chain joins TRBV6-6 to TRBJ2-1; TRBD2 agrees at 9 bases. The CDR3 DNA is TGTGCCAGCAGTGGGGGTAGCGGGAGAGAAGACAATGAGCAGTTCTTC. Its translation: CASSGGSGREDNEQFF.